This TCR beta chain was sequenced in a study of blood T cell repertoires in COVID-19. Methods used by the authors: The authors estimated nucleated cell counts from reference gene primer amplification. Data came from immunoSEQ multiplex PCR; TCRdb stores just in-frame clones and leaves some out. V and J calls and clone size are as listed in that table; D and trimming were resolved from the DNA. In the table there are approximately 300,000 clones, roughly 85% of which are singletons. Participant age was roughly 18 to 100 years, and participants resided in about two dozen US areas. Symptom resolution, clearance, or two negative PCRs marked the recovered donors of Cohort 3. The CDR3 has 13 amino acids. Germline values: CDR1 KGHDR, CDR2 SFDVKD. V dropped 4 bases and J dropped 1 base, with 5 bases sitting between them.

This TCR was sampled from a woman in her 30s who had recovered from COVID-19. The chain joins TRBV24-1 to TRBJ2-3, with unresolved D. Sequencing used PBMCs or T cells enriched from blood (not recorded which). The CDR3 loop reads CATSDLGTDTQYF. In DNA form, the CDR3 reads TGTGCCACCAGTGACCTAGGCACAGATACGCAGTATTTT.